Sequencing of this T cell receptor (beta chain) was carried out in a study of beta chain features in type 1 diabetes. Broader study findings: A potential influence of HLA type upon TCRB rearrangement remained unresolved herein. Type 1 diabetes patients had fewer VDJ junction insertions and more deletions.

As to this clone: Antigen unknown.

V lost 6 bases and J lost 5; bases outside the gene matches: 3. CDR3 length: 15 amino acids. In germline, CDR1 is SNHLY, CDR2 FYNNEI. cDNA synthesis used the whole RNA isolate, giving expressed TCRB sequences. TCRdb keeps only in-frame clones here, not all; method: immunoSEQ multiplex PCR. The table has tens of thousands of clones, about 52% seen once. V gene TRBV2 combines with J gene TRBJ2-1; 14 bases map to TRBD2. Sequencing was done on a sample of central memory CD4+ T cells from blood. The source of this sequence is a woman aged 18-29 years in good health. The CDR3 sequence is CASRAGLAGDNEQFF. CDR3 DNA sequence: TGTGCCAGCAGGGCGGGACTAGCGGGAGACAATGAGCAGTTCTTC.